This T cell receptor beta chain was found in a study of cytomegalovirus exposure and HLA in healthy donors. Findings of the study overall: Relative to equally common others, HLA-associated TCR beta chains showed greater clonal expansion in a later analysis. A later analysis reportedly found that, within productive TCRs, an Asian-associated ancestry cluster had fewer N-insertions than the mean observed across the roughly 630 donors.

On this clone itself: Its antigen is currently unknown.

Trimming pared 0 bases from V and 10 bases from J, leaving 17 bases between. Germline CDR1 reads LGHNA; CDR2 reads YNFKEQ. The length of the CDR3 is 15 residues. PCR employed 60 Vbeta and 13 Jbeta primers. Original analysis: Per a later analysis, the number of unique TCR beta chains was about 80 million, of which 8.5 million to 11 million were shared. Measured with immunoSEQ multiplex PCR; TCRdb has only the in-frame clones, and not every one. The V and J calls and clone size come from that table; D and trimming were worked out from the DNA. The data hold about 190,000 clones, with around 67% observed a single time.

The V gene is TRBV4-2, the J gene TRBJ2-3; D gene ambiguous. The sequence was obtained from a woman aged 25 to 39 in good health and CMV-seropositive. Input material: PBMCs. This CDR3 reads CASSQDPRVPDPQYF. As DNA, the CDR3 is TGTGCCAGCAGCCAAGACCCACGGGTTCCGGATCCGCAGTATTTT.